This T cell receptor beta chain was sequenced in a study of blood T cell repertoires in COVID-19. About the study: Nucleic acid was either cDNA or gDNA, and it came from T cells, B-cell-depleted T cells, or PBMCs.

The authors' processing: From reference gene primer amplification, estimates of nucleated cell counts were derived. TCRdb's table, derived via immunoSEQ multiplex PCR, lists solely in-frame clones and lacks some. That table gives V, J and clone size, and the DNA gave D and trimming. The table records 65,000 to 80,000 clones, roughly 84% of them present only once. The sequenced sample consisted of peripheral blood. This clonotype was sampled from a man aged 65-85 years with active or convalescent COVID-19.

The CDR3 DNA reads as TGTGCCAGCAGCTTTGGGGGGAAGGCTTTCTTT. Amino acids: CASSFGGKAFF. This chain links TRBV7-2 with TRBJ1-1, with D tentatively TRBD1 (5 bases). There are 11 residues in the CDR3. Germline loops: CDR1 SGHTA, CDR2 FQGNSA. The V gene lost 3 bases and the J gene lost 11 bases, with 10 bases spanning the gap. Variable domain in full (rest from reference TRBV7-2 and TRBJ1-1): GAGVSQSPSNKVTEKGKDVELRCDPISGHTALYWYRQSLGQGLEFLIYFQGNSAPDKSGLPSDRFSAERTGGSVSTLTIQRTQQEDSAVYLCASSFGGKAFFGQGTRLTVV.